What follows is one T cell receptor beta chain and its context. No antigen is known for it. The source of the sample is a study of cytomegalovirus exposure and HLA in healthy donors. Study-wide results and limits: In a later analysis, most CMV-associated TCR beta chains appeared HLA-restricted.

The length of the CDR3 is 15 residues. Looked up from germline, CDR1 is SGDLS and CDR2 is YYNGEE. V lost 3 bases, J lost 9 bases, and 14 bases stayed unmatched. With 60 Vbeta and 13 Jbeta primers, the PCR was carried out. The protocol was immunoSEQ multiplex PCR, while the TCRdb copy is restricted to in-frame clones and leaves out a portion. The table records more than 85,000 clones, around 85% of them present only once. The study sampled nominally healthy donors, though unrecorded immune exposures were likely. The chain links TRBV9 to TRBJ2-7; TRBD1 agrees at 8 bases. The sample taken for sequencing was PBMCs. The source is a man younger than 40 in good health and CMV-seropositive. The CDR3 is CASSGSGGQAGGQYF. The DNA for the CDR3 is TGTGCCAGCAGCGGGTCCGGGGGACAGGCCGGGGGGCAGTACTTC.